Listed below are T cell receptor beta chains from one sample, sequenced in a study of cytomegalovirus exposure and HLA in healthy donors. The repertoire was sequenced with immunoSEQ multiplex PCR; TCRdb's copy has only in-frame clones and lacks some. The sample gives more than 80,000 clones, 80% to 90% of which show up once; less than 2% is in the top ten. Specimen: PBMCs. The receptors were gathered from a man in his forties or fifties in good health and CMV-seronegative. The CDR3 runs from the conserved cysteine through the conserved F or W. D genes are given only for firm matches. Rows give clone size only sometimes, using once, few, many, or a class for an expanded clone.

NA NA TRBJ2-2 TRBV6-6 16 TGTGCCAGCAGTTACTCCGGGACTCCGAACACCGGGGAGCTGTTTTTT CASSYSGTPNTGELFF
TRBD2 NA TRBJ2-3 TRBV7-6 16 TGTGCCAGCAGATTAACAGCGGGGGAGCTCACAGATACGCAGTATTTT CASRLTAGELTDTQYF
TRBD2 NA TRBJ2-5 TRBV2 16 TGTGCCAGCATCCCGGGACTAGCGGGGGGCGGGGAGACCCAGTACTTC CASIPGLAGGGETQYF
NA NA TRBJ1-1 TRBV5-4 14 TGTGCCAGCAGCTACCAACAGGGAGGGACTGAAGCTTTCTTT CASSYQQGGTEAFF
NA once TRBJ1-2 TRBV4-2 17 TGTGCCAGCAGCCAAGATCTTGTAGACCCAGGGCGCTATGGCTACACCTTC CASSQDLVDPGRYGYTF
TRBD2 once TRBJ2-6 TRBV19 17 TGTGCCAGTAGTACGGGACTAGCTCTCTCTGGGGCCAACGTCCTGACTTTC CASSTGLALSGANVLTF
TRBD1 NA TRBJ1-3 TRBV9 15 TGTGCCAGCAGCGTAGGACAGGGCTCTGGAAACACCATATATTTT CASSVGQGSGNTIYF
TRBD1 NA TRBJ1-3 TRBV11-2 15 TGTGCCAGCAGCCCCCGGACAGGGCCTGGAAACACCATATATTTT CASSPRTGPGNTIYF
TRBD1 NA TRBJ2-5 TRBV11-2 15 TGTGCCAGCAGCTTAGGCGCGGACAGGGAAGAGACCCAGTACTTC CASSLGADREETQYF
NA NA TRBJ1-4 TRBV10-3 15 TGTGCCATCAGTAACCTCAGGGATGGTAATGAAAAACTGTTTTTT CAISNLRDGNEKLFF
NA NA TRBJ1-1 TRBV12-2 15 TGTGCAAGTCGCACCACAGGGGGAGCGGACACTGAAGCTTTCTTT CASRTTGGADTEAFF
TRBD1 few TRBJ1-1 TRBV10-2 13 TGCGCCAGCTCGGACAGGTCGAACACTGAAGCTTTCTTT CASSDRSNTEAFF
TRBD2 NA TRBJ2-3 TRBV5-1 18 TGCGCCAGCAGCATCGGACTAGCGGGGGGATATAGCACAGATACGCAGTATTTT CASSIGLAGGYSTDTQYF
NA few TRBJ1-1 TRBV5-1 11 TGCGCCAGCAGCTCGGGTTCCGAAGCTTTCTTT CASSSGSEAFF
NA NA TRBJ1-6 TRBV5-6 14 TGTGCCAGCAGCCCCGTCGGGGTAGGATCACCCCTCCACTTT CASSPVGVGSPLHF
NA NA TRBJ1-6 TRBV15 18 TGTGCCACCAGCAGAGATATGGCAGCGAGCTCCTATAATTCACCCCTCCACTTT CATSRDMAASSYNSPLHF
NA once TRBJ1-6 TRBV4-1 15 TGCGCCAGCAGCCAAGATAGCTCCTATAATTCACCCCTCCACTTT CASSQDSSYNSPLHF
NA many TRBJ1-1 TRBV5-1 11 TGCGCCAGCCGAGTGAACACTGAAGCTTTCTTT CASRVNTEAFF
NA NA TRBJ2-1 TRBV7-8 15 TGTGCCAGCACCCGTTGGGAGAACTCCTACAATGAGCAGTTCTTC CASTRWENSYNEQFF
NA once TRBJ1-1 TRBV7-8 13 TGTGCCAGCAGTTGGACAGCGAACACTGAAGCTTTCTTT CASSWTANTEAFF
NA NA TRBJ1-4 TRBV2 16 TGTGCCAGTATCAAGGGCTCCGGTCCGGGATATGAAAAACTGTTTTTT CASIKGSGPGYEKLFF
NA NA TRBJ1-2 TRBV19 12 TGTGCCAGTAGGGCCAGAGGAGATGGCTACACCTTC CASRARGDGYTF
NA NA TRBJ2-1 TRBV2 14 TGTGCCAGCCTGCAGGGGACATCCTACAATGAGCAGTTCTTC CASLQGTSYNEQFF
TRBD1 few TRBJ2-2 TRBV6-4 15 TGTGCCAGCAGTCCCCGGACAGGCATCACCGGGGAGCTGTTTTTT CASSPRTGITGELFF
TRBD1 NA TRBJ2-3 TRBV7-8 15 TGTGCCAGCAGGTCGACAGGGGGCGGCACAGATACGCAGTATTTT CASRSTGGGTDTQYF
TRBD1 NA TRBJ2-2 TRBV7-8 18 TGTGCCAGCAGCTTAGGCATATCTAGGACAGGGACCATCGGGGAGCTGTTTTTT CASSLGISRTGTIGELFF
TRBD1 NA TRBJ2-5 TRBV19 15 TGTGCCAGTAGTTCGGGACAGGGGGGAGGAGAGACCCAGTACTTC CASSSGQGGGETQYF
TRBD2 few TRBJ2-3 TRBV4-1 18 TGCGCCAGCAGCCAAGACTCGGGAGGGGGGGCCGTGGCAGATACGCAGTATTTT CASSQDSGGGAVADTQYF
TRBD2 NA TRBJ2-1 TRBV2 15 TGTGCCAGCAGTCCTAATAGCGGGGGGTCAAATGAGCAGTTCTTC CASSPNSGGSNEQFF
NA NA TRBJ1-2 TRBV6-1 15 TGTGCCAGCAGTGATATGAGGGGAGCGGGGGGTGGCTACACCTTC CASSDMRGAGGGYTF
NA NA TRBJ2-3 TRBV5-1 14 TGCGCCAGCAGAACAGGGTCTAGCACAGATACGCAGTATTTT CASRTGSSTDTQYF
NA NA TRBJ1-1 TRBV29-1 12 TGCAGCGTCCACTACTCGGGGTCTGAAGCTTTCTTT CSVHYSGSEAFF
NA NA TRBJ2-2 TRBV19 16 TGTGCCAGTAGTACTACATTTCAGGGGTACACCGGGGAGCTGTTTTTT CASSTTFQGYTGELFF
NA NA TRBJ2-3 TRBV13 15 TGTGCCAGCAGCACCGCGGGTTCATACACAGATACGCAGTATTTT CASSTAGSYTDTQYF
NA once TRBJ2-2 TRBV4-3 16 TGCGCCAGCAGCCAAGTAGGCGGGTTAAACACCGGGGAGCTGTTTTTT CASSQVGGLNTGELFF
TRBD2 NA TRBJ2-5 TRBV7-8 16 TGTGCCAGCAGCTTAGCTGGCGGGGGGCTTGGGGAGACCCAGTACTTC CASSLAGGGLGETQYF
TRBD1 NA TRBJ1-5 TRBV2 13 TGTGCCAGCAGGGGACAGGAGAATCAGCCCCAGCATTTT CASRGQENQPQHF
NA NA TRBJ2-7 TRBV7-2 17 TGTGCCAGCAGCCCTAGGGCGGGGCGGGTCAGCTCCTACGAGCAGTACTTC CASSPRAGRVSSYEQYF
NA NA TRBJ1-3 TRBV10-1 14 TGCGCCAGCAATTCGGGGTTTTCTGGAAACACCATATATTTT CASNSGFSGNTIYF
NA few TRBJ1-5 TRBV7-9 16 TGTGCCAGCAGCTTAGGTGGGGGCGAGGTCAATCAGCCCCAGCATTTT CASSLGGGEVNQPQHF
TRBD2 once TRBJ2-3 TRBV5-1 19 TGCGCCAGCAGCTTGGGCCCCGGGACTAGCGGGGGCCACACAGATACGCAGTATTTT CASSLGPGTSGGHTDTQYF
NA NA TRBJ1-5 TRBV19 15 TGTGCCAGTAGTATAGGACTCTATAGCAATCAGCCCCAGCATTTT CASSIGLYSNQPQHF
NA NA TRBJ2-3 TRBV28 16 TGTGCCAGCAGTTTTAGGAACAGCTGGAGCACAGATACGCAGTATTTT CASSFRNSWSTDTQYF
NA NA TRBJ2-2 TRBV5-1 15 TGCGCCAGCAGCCTGGGACTCGCCGACGCCGGGGAGCTGTTTTTT CASSLGLADAGELFF
NA NA TRBJ2-2 TRBV11-3 16 TGTGCCAGCAGCTCGCCTAGGACTCCCAACACCGGGGAGCTGTTTTTT CASSSPRTPNTGELFF
NA few TRBJ1-4 TRBV7-9 14 TGTGCCAGCAGTGCGGAGGGCAATAATGAAAAACTGTTTTTT CASSAEGNNEKLFF
NA NA TRBJ2-7 TRBV5-6 12 TGTGCCAGCAGCTTGGACAGCGGCGAGCAGTACTTC CASSLDSGEQYF
TRBD1 NA TRBJ1-1 TRBV7-9 15 TGTGCCAGCAGCTTAAAGGGGGCAAGGGACACTGAAGCTTTCTTT CASSLKGARDTEAFF
NA NA TRBJ1-5 TRBV4-2 17 TGTGCCAGCAGCCAAACGGCCGGGGGTTATAGCAATCAGCCCCAGCATTTT CASSQTAGGYSNQPQHF
TRBD1 once TRBJ2-7 TRBV5-1 15 TGCGCCAGCAGCTTGACGGGGACAGCTGACTACGAGCAGTACTTC CASSLTGTADYEQYF
TRBD2 NA TRBJ2-1 TRBV19 15 TGTGCCAGTAGTATCGGACTAGCGGGGGGGGATGAGCAGTTCTTC CASSIGLAGGDEQFF
TRBD2 NA TRBJ2-2 TRBV7-6 15 TGTGCCAGCAGCTTAAGCGGGGGGGACACCGGGGAGCTGTTTTTT CASSLSGGDTGELFF
TRBD1 NA TRBJ2-2 TRBV5-1 17 TGCGCCAGCAGCTACACTACGGGACAGGGATGGACCGGGGAGCTGTTTTTT CASSYTTGQGWTGELFF